Listed below are T cell receptor beta chains from one sample, sequenced in a study of T cell responses to AZD1222 COVID-19 vaccine. Libraries were prepared by immunoSEQ multiplex PCR; TCRdb keeps only in-frame clonotypes and omits some of them. Among over 150,000 clones listed, 75% to 95% were seen once. The sample was peripheral blood, taken on day 0 of AZD1222 vaccination. The receptors stem from an adult in good health. Both conserved end residues are part of each CDR3. D genes are given only for firm matches. Some rows mark clone size as missing; the rest say once, few, many or name a class of expanded clone.

J gene,V gene,clone size,D gene,CDR3 protein,CDR3 DNA
TRBJ1-1,TRBV4-1,once,TRBD1,CASSQSGQGNTEAFF,TGCGCCAGCAGCCAATCCGGACAGGGAAACACTGAAGCTTTCTTT
TRBJ1-1,TRBV4-1,-,TRBD1,CASTRPQGANTEAFF,TGCGCCAGCACCAGGCCACAGGGGGCGAACACTGAAGCTTTCTTT
TRBJ1-6,TRBV14,-,TRBD1,CASSPGQGYSPLHF,TGTGCCAGCAGTCCGGGACAGGGATATTCACCCCTCCACTTT
TRBJ2-1,TRBV4-1,-,-,CASSPIGQPVPNNEQFF,TGCGCCAGCAGCCCTATAGGACAGCCCGTTCCGAACAATGAGCAGTTCTTC
TRBJ1-1,TRBV7-3,-,-,CASSLTGNTEAFF,TGTGCCAGCAGCTTAACAGGGAACACTGAAGCTTTCTTT
TRBJ1-2,TRBV24-1,-,-,CATSEPTTNYGYTF,TGTGCCACCAGTGAACCCACAACTAACTATGGCTACACCTTC
TRBJ1-3,TRBV19,-,-,CASGAGYSGNTIYF,TGTGCGTCAGGGGCCGGGTACTCTGGAAACACCATATATTTT
TRBJ2-7,TRBV7-8,-,-,CASSVGWRGIYEQYF,TGTGCCAGCAGCGTGGGGTGGAGGGGCATCTACGAGCAGTACTTC
TRBJ1-3,TRBV4-1,-,-,CASSQVGQGTGNTIYF,TGCGCCAGCAGCCAAGTAGGTCAGGGGACTGGAAACACCATATATTTT
TRBJ2-1,TRBV3-1/TRBV3-2,-,-,CASSQDRVQYNEQFF,TGTGCCAGCAGCCAAGACAGGGTTCAGTACAATGAGCAGTTCTTC
TRBJ2-3,TRBV7-3,-,-,CASSLGSQAQYF,TGTGCCAGCAGCTTAGGTTCTCAAGCGCAGTATTTT
TRBJ1-3,TRBV7-2,-,TRBD1,CASSLTGSSGNTIYF,TGTGCCAGCAGCCTGACAGGGTCCTCTGGAAACACCATATATTTT
TRBJ1-5,TRBV4-1,-,-,CASSQIPTGSHSNQPQHF,TGCGCCAGCAGCCAAATTCCTACAGGGTCTCATAGCAATCAGCCCCAGCATTTT
TRBJ1-6,TRBV5-6,-,-,CASSETGWSSPLHF,TGTGCCAGCAGCGAAACAGGGTGGAGTTCACCCCTCCACTTT
TRBJ2-7,TRBV19,-,TRBD1,CASSWRTGEDYEQYF,TGTGCCAGTAGTTGGCGGACAGGGGAGGATTACGAGCAGTACTTC
TRBJ1-2,TRBV16,-,TRBD1,CASSLGQGHGYTF,TGTGCCAGCAGCTTGGGACAGGGACATGGCTACACCTTC
TRBJ2-1,TRBV11-3,-,-,CASSSRRDGRDEQFF,TGTGCCAGCAGCTCTAGGCGGGACGGGCGAGATGAGCAGTTCTTC
TRBJ2-1,TRBV11-3,-,TRBD1,CASSLSDRVQSNEQFF,TGTGCCAGCAGCTTAAGCGACAGGGTTCAAAGCAATGAGCAGTTCTTC
TRBJ1-1,TRBV5-8,-,TRBD1,CASSGQGARTEAFF,TGTGCCAGCAGCGGACAGGGGGCGCGCACTGAAGCTTTCTTT
TRBJ1-1,TRBV4-2,-,TRBD1,CASSQEKGAAPTTEAFF,TGTGCCAGCAGCCAAGAAAAGGGGGCCGCCCCGACGACTGAAGCTTTCTTT
TRBJ1-3,TRBV3-1/TRBV3-2,-,TRBD1,CASSPSGTGIYF,TGTGCCAGCAGCCCCTCCGGGACAGGGATATATTTT
TRBJ1-2,TRBV19,few,-,CASRFEGNYGYTF,TGTGCCAGTAGATTCGAGGGCAACTATGGCTACACCTTC
TRBJ2-7,TRBV27,-,TRBD1,CASSLFPGTGGREQYF,TGTGCCAGCAGTTTATTCCCCGGGACAGGGGGTCGAGAGCAGTACTTC
TRBJ1-2,TRBV5-6,once,-,CASSLIGHGYTF,TGTGCCAGCAGCTTGATAGGGCACGGCTACACCTTC
TRBJ1-3,TRBV18,-,-,CASSPWPNPGSGNTIYF,TGTGCCAGCTCTCCTTGGCCGAACCCAGGGTCTGGAAACACCATATATTTT
TRBJ2-5,TRBV6-5,-,-,CASSPTEETQYF,TGTGCCAGCAGTCCAACCGAAGAGACCCAGTACTTC
TRBJ2-1,TRBV9,-,TRBD2,CASSVILLAGYNEQFF,TGTGCCAGCAGCGTAATTCTACTAGCGGGTTACAATGAGCAGTTCTTC